These T cell receptor beta chains were read from a single sample in a study of blood T cell repertoires in COVID-19. Sequenced by immunoSEQ multiplex PCR; TCRdb stores in-frame clones only, minus some. This table holds 75,000 to 95,000 clones, about 87% found once. Material: peripheral blood. Receptors originate from a middle-aged man with active COVID-19. The CDR3 runs from the conserved cysteine through the conserved F or W. D genes are given only for firm matches. Clone size is shown for a subset of rows, as once, few, many or a class of expanded clone.

D	size	V	J	CDR3	DNA
NA	NA	TRBV21-1	TRBJ2-7	CASSTHPPSGRARQYF	TGTGCCAGCAGCACCCACCCACCATCCGGGAGGGCCCGCCAGTACTTC
TRBD2	NA	TRBV3-1/TRBV3-2	TRBJ2-3	CASSSGWADTQYF	TGTGCCAGCAGTAGCGGGTGGGCAGATACGCAGTATTTT
NA	NA	TRBV30	TRBJ1-1	CAWSVGGDTEAFF	TGTGCCTGGAGTGTAGGGGGGGACACTGAAGCTTTCTTT
TRBD1	once	TRBV7-6	TRBJ1-4	CATRGRDEKLFF	TGTGCCACCAGGGGGCGCGATGAAAAACTGTTTTTT
NA	NA	TRBV15	TRBJ2-7	CATSREQVSYEQYF	TGTGCCACCAGCAGGGAACAGGTGTCCTACGAGCAGTACTTC
NA	once	TRBV7-8	TRBJ1-3	CASSRISSGNTIYF	TGTGCCAGCAGCCGCATCAGCTCTGGAAACACCATATATTTT
TRBD2	NA	TRBV27	TRBJ2-1	CASSPASGSLSSYNEQFF	TGTGCCAGCAGCCCGGCTAGCGGGAGCTTAAGCTCCTACAATGAGCAGTTCTTC
TRBD1	medium-sized	TRBV6-6	TRBJ1-4	CASSPPDRGPREKLFF	TGTGCCAGCAGTCCGCCGGACAGGGGGCCTCGAGAAAAACTGTTTTTT
NA	NA	TRBV30	TRBJ1-6	CAWSVPYSPLHF	TGTGCCTGGAGCGTCCCCTATTCACCCCTCCACTTT
NA	once	TRBV9	TRBJ2-1	CASRASGSSSYNEQFF	TGTGCCAGCAGGGCCTCAGGGTCGAGCTCCTACAATGAGCAGTTCTTC
NA	NA	TRBV9	TRBJ1-3	CASSDRGNTIYF	TGTGCCAGCAGCGACAGAGGAAACACCATATATTTT
NA	NA	TRBV9	TRBJ2-3	CASSESRGAESTDTQYF	TGTGCCAGCAGCGAAAGCAGGGGGGCAGAGAGCACAGATACGCAGTATTTT
NA	NA	TRBV6-2/TRBV6-3	TRBJ1-2	CASSRTAPIGGYTF	TGTGCCAGCAGTCGGACAGCCCCCATTGGTGGCTACACCTTC
TRBD2	NA	TRBV19	TRBJ2-3	CASSITRGAKDTQYF	TGTGCCAGTAGTATTACGCGGGGGGCTAAAGATACGCAGTATTTT
NA	NA	TRBV7-2	TRBJ1-2	CASRRRSSRGYGYTF	TGTGCCAGCAGACGTCGATCTAGCCGGGGGTATGGCTACACCTTC
TRBD2	NA	TRBV6-5	TRBJ2-5	CASCTSGGPETQYF	TGTGCCAGCTGCACTAGCGGGGGGCCCGAGACCCAGTACTTC
TRBD2	NA	TRBV5-1	TRBJ2-1	CASVPLAGGYNEQFF	TGCGCCAGCGTCCCGCTAGCGGGGGGCTACAATGAGCAGTTCTTC
TRBD1	NA	TRBV5-5	TRBJ1-2	CASSFFGTEARYGYTF	TGTGCCAGCAGCTTTTTCGGGACAGAGGCTCGCTATGGCTACACCTTC
NA	NA	TRBV6-5	TRBJ2-5	CASSYGAQETQYF	TGTGCCAGCAGTTACGGGGCGCAAGAGACCCAGTACTTC
NA	NA	TRBV28	TRBJ1-6	CASSLLGRVSPLHF	TGTGCCAGCAGTTTATTGGGGAGAGTTTCACCCCTCCACTTT
TRBD2	NA	TRBV6-1	TRBJ2-7	CASSERRGDYEQYF	TGTGCCAGCAGTGAAAGGCGGGGGGACTACGAGCAGTACTTC
TRBD2	NA	TRBV7-2	TRBJ2-7	CASSRGGPLDEQYF	TGTGCCAGCAGCCGCGGGGGGCCCCTTGACGAGCAGTACTTC
TRBD2	NA	TRBV29-1	TRBJ2-7	CSVASGNSYEQYF	TGCAGCGTTGCTAGCGGAAACTCCTACGAGCAGTACTTC
NA	NA	TRBV19	TRBJ1-1	CASSFQGIGTEAFF	TGTGCCAGTAGTTTTCAGGGGATAGGCACTGAAGCTTTCTTT
NA	NA	TRBV3-1/TRBV3-2	TRBJ2-5	CASSRPAGYQETQYF	TGTGCCAGCAGCCGTCCCGCGGGGTACCAAGAGACCCAGTACTTC
TRBD1	NA	TRBV25-1	TRBJ2-7	CASTNDYTGVHEQYF	TGTGCCAGTACCAACGATTATACAGGGGTCCACGAGCAGTACTTC
NA	NA	TRBV6-5	TRBJ1-1	CASSYSKAAMNTEAFF	TGTGCCAGCAGTTACTCGAAAGCGGCCATGAACACTGAAGCTTTCTTT
NA	NA	TRBV4-1	TRBJ2-7	CASRYGTQGSYEQYF	TGCGCCAGCCGATACGGGACACAGGGATCCTACGAGCAGTACTTC
TRBD1	NA	TRBV5-1	TRBJ2-1	CASSLSRGTGAYNEQFF	TGCGCCAGCAGCTTGAGCCGTGGGACAGGGGCCTACAATGAGCAGTTCTTC
TRBD1	NA	TRBV28	TRBJ1-2	CASHIQGVAGYTF	TGTGCCAGTCATATCCAGGGGGTCGCCGGCTACACCTTC
NA	NA	TRBV6-5	TRBJ1-6	CASSLTAHNSPLHF	TGTGCCAGCAGCCTGACAGCCCATAATTCACCCCTCCACTTT
NA	NA	TRBV15	TRBJ2-1	CATSRWAPDSYNEQFF	TGTGCCACCAGCAGGTGGGCACCTGACTCCTACAATGAGCAGTTCTTC
TRBD1	NA	TRBV4-3	TRBJ2-3	CASSQDTGASTDTQYF	TGCGCCAGCAGCCAAGATACAGGGGCTAGCACAGATACGCAGTATTTT
TRBD1	once	TRBV6-7	TRBJ1-4	CASSYSTGKDEKLFF	TGTGCCAGCAGTTACTCGACAGGGAAAGATGAAAAACTGTTTTTT
TRBD2	NA	TRBV14	TRBJ2-5	CASSQVQRGWAAQYF	TGTGCCAGCAGCCAAGTACAGCGGGGCTGGGCTGCCCAGTACTTC
NA	NA	TRBV24-1	TRBJ2-3	CATSDPRARTDTQYF	TGTGCCACCAGTGATCCGCGGGCCCGCACAGATACGCAGTATTTT
TRBD2	NA	TRBV5-8	TRBJ2-1	CASSLNRTSGSLYNEQFF	TGTGCCAGCAGCTTAAACAGGACTAGCGGGAGCCTTTACAATGAGCAGTTCTTC
TRBD1	NA	TRBV14	TRBJ2-5	CASSQLTGTDQETQYF	TGTGCCAGCAGCCAACTAACCGGGACAGATCAAGAGACCCAGTACTTC
NA	NA	TRBV3-1/TRBV3-2	TRBJ1-6	CASSPPTGLPLHF	TGTGCCAGCAGCCCCCCGACAGGTCTGCCCCTCCACTTT
TRBD1	NA	TRBV9	TRBJ1-2	CASSVAGQGDLGGYTF	TGTGCCAGCAGCGTAGCGGGACAGGGGGACTTAGGTGGCTACACCTTC
TRBD2	NA	TRBV4-3	TRBJ2-3	CASSQVSGGAPNTQYF	TGCGCCAGCAGCCAAGTTAGCGGGGGGGCCCCAAATACGCAGTATTTT
TRBD1	few	TRBV28	TRBJ2-7	CASTIRKGQAAYEQYF	TGTGCCAGCACCATCAGGAAGGGACAGGCGGCCTACGAGCAGTACTTC
TRBD1	NA	TRBV5-1	TRBJ2-5	CASSRTGAYQETQYF	TGCGCCAGCAGCCGGACAGGAGCGTACCAAGAGACCCAGTACTTC